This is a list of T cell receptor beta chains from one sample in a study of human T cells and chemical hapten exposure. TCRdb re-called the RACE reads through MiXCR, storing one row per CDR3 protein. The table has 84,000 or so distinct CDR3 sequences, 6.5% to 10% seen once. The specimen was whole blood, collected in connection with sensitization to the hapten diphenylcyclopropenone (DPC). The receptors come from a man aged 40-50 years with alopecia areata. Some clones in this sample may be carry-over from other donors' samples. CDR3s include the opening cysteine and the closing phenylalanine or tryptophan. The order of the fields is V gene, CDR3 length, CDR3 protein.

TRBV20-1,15,CSAPGSAGRTDTQYF
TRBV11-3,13,CASSSLMNTEAFF
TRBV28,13,CASSLRAEETQYF
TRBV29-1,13,CSVDRQGDYGYTF
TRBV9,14,CASSVQAGSHEQYF
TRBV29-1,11,CSVNSAGELFF
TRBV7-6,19,CASSPRTSGQPLNTGELFF
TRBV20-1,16,CSARISGRPITDTQYF
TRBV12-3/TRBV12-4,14,CASSFRSSNQPQHF
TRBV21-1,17,CASSSPTGQGHNYGYTF
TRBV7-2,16,CASSLSSGMKLETQYF
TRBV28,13,CATETGAYTEAFF
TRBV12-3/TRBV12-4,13,CASRSGVHTEAFF
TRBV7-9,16,CASSPRLAGRTDTQYF
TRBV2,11,CASSRQTEAFF
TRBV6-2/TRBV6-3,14,CASLRLAGSNEQFF
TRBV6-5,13,CASSYGRGNTIYF
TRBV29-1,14,CSAGVYPLTDTQYF
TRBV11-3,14,CASRPGRTTNIQYF
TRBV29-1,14,CSVDDTTGRFEQYF
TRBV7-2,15,CASSTAGTSTDTQYF
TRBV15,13,CATSREGQDTQYF
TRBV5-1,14,CASSLQGIQETQYF
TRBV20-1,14,CSARRAGGSYEQYF
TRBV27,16,CASSSGLAGGTGELFF
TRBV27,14,CASTLSRVTDTQYF
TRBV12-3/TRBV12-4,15,CASSPWTGGGEKLFF
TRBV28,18,CASNIHRDRRSSTDTQYF
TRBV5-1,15,CASRRQGTPNYEQYF
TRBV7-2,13,CASSGQGTYGYTF
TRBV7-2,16,CASSLSPDTTTDTQYF
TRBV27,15,CASSFFSGQGNEQYF
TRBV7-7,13,CASSPGSADFLYF
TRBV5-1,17,CASSFGEGSSSGNTIYF
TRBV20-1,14,CSAFLAGGVDLQFF
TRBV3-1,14,CASSNSGTKETQYF
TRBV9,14,CASSVWPGSTEAFF